This TCR beta chain emerged from a study of cytomegalovirus exposure and HLA in healthy donors. Study context: The same platform used for the approximately 670 first-cohort repertoires was also used for the 130 or so validation repertoires, as a later analysis reported.

TCRdb's table, derived via immunoSEQ multiplex PCR, lists solely in-frame clones and lacks some. The sample carries about 71,000 clones, 94% recorded once. The ends lost 0 bases at V and 5 bases at J; junction bases unmatched: 7. Looked up from germline, CDR1 is GTSNPN and CDR2 is SVGIG (reference sequence). This CDR3 spans 15 amino acids. The sequence was collected from a woman aged 18-30 years in good health and CMV-seronegative. V and J are TRBV30 and TRBJ2-1; 7 bases line up with TRBD2. The sample comprised PBMCs. The DNA for the CDR3 is TGTGCCTGGAGTGTATTGCGGGAGAAACACAATGAGCAGTTCTTC. Its translation: CAWSVLREKHNEQFF. Supplemented by reference TRBV30 and TRBJ2-1, the full variable domain reads SQTIHQWPATLVQPVGSPLSLECTVEGTSNPNLYWYRQAAGRGLQLLFYSVGIGQISSEVPQNLSASRPQDRQFILSSKKLLLSDSGFYLCAWSVLREKHNEQFFGPGTRLTVL.